These 21 T cell receptor beta chains were all obtained from the same sample, sequenced in a study of blood T cell repertoires in COVID-19. The method was immunoSEQ multiplex PCR; TCRdb's version includes in-frame clones alone and lacks a portion of them. The sample records roughly 260,000 clones, 91% being singletons. The sequencing sample was made of peripheral blood. The receptors were gathered from a person under 35 with COVID-19, enrolled during active disease.

The genes are TRBV7-2 and TRBJ2-5; D is possibly TRBD1 (6 bases). V dropped 5 bases and J dropped 9 bases, with 19 bases sitting between them. This CDR3 is 14 amino acids long. Germline-derived CDR1 and CDR2 are SGHTA and FQGNSA. CDR3 residues: CASSLNLQGMAQYF. The CDR3 DNA is TGTGCCAGCAGCCTGAATTTGCAGGGGATGGCCCAGTACTTC.

The CDR3 DNA reads TGTGCCAGCGGACAGGGGGGAAATCAGCCCCAGCATTTT. Its translation is CASGQGGNQPQHF. V gene TRBV10-3 combines with J gene TRBJ1-5; 10 bases fit TRBD1. CDR3 length: 13 amino acids. CDR1 is ENHRY, CDR2 SYGVKD, per germline. Trimming removed 10 bases from V and 4 bases from J; junction bases left unmatched: 4.

The chain carries TRBV2 and TRBJ2-7; no clear D gene. V shed 7 bases and J shed 3 bases, with 7 bases lying between them. The CDR3 sequence is 11 residues long. CDR1 and CDR2 (germline): SNHLY, FYNNEI. The CDR3 spells CASNYYYEQYF. The CDR3 DNA is TGTGCCAGCAATTATTACTACGAGCAGTACTTC.

This clone was observed once. The chain joins TRBV29-1 to TRBJ2-6, with TRBD1 identical over 9 bases. The V segment lost 6 bases and the J segment 8 bases; nucleotides outside the gene matches: 11. The CDR3 sequence is 15 residues long. CDR1 is SQVTM and CDR2 is ANQGSEA in the germline V gene. CDR3 in amino acids: CSVHGQGKGPNVLTF. For the CDR3, the DNA is TGCAGCGTACATGGACAGGGGAAAGGTCCCAACGTCCTGACTTTC.

The chain has TRBV2 and TRBJ1-2; TRBD1 matches at 11 bases. The CDR3 is 14 residues long. The germline V gene encodes CDR1 SNHLY and CDR2 FYNNEI. V trimming: 5 bases; J trimming: 6 bases; junction bases outside the gene matches: 5. In DNA, the CDR3 is TGTGCCAGCAGTTGGGACAGGGGGGAGGATGGCTACACCTTC. Protein product: CASSWDRGEDGYTF. Supplemented by reference TRBV2 and TRBJ1-2, the full variable domain reads EPEVTQTPSHQVTQMGQEVILRCVPISNHLYFYWYRQILGQKVEFLVSFYNNEISEKSEIFDDQFSVERPDGSNFTLKIRSTKLEDSAMYFCASSWDRGEDGYTFGSGTRLTVV.

The chain carries TRBV5-4 and TRBJ2-5, with D maybe TRBD2 (6 bases). This CDR3 region has 14 residues. CDR1 and CDR2 from the germline V gene are SGHNT and YYREEE (reference sequence). Trimming removed 8 bases at V and 2 bases at J, with 16 bases between. The DNA of the CDR3 is TGTGCCAGTGGGATACTAGCAAATCAAGAGACCCAGTACTTC. Translating it yields CASGILANQETQYF.

J is TRBJ2-2 and V is TRBV3-1 (or the pseudogene TRBV3-2), with TRBD1 matching over 8 bases. Germline-derived CDR1 and CDR2 are LGHDT and YNNKEL (reference sequence). V lost 1 base and J lost 6; bases outside the gene matches: 16. The CDR3 is made up of 19 amino acids. The CDR3 loop reads CASSQVKNRGIVVAGELFF. The DNA for the CDR3 is TGTGCCAGCAGCCAAGTTAAAAACAGGGGGATAGTAGTCGCCGGGGAGCTGTTTTTT.

The chain recombines TRBV29-1 with TRBJ1-1; maybe TRBD1 (5 bases). This CDR3 has 10 amino acids. The germline CDR1 and CDR2 sequences are SQVTM and ANQGSEA. The V and J ends lost 7 bases and 6 bases respectively, with 9 bases between them. This chain's CDR3 is CSARAAEAFF. CDR3 nucleotides: TGCAGCGCCAGGGCCGCTGAAGCTTTCTTT.

The chain carries TRBV2 and TRBJ1-4; 7 positions agree with TRBD1. The CDR3 runs 13 residues. Germline V lookup: CDR1 SNHLY, CDR2 FYNNEI. With V trimmed by 6 bases and J by 7 bases, 5 bases remained unmatched. In DNA form, the CDR3 reads TGTGCCAGCAGCGGGACAGTGGGTGAAAAACTGTTTTTT. It translates to CASSGTVGEKLFF.

This clone showed up just once. This chain connects TRBV27 to TRBJ2-7; 9 positions agree with TRBD2. Germline trimming cut 3 bases from V and 6 bases from J; bases unmatched to any gene: 6. In germline, CDR1 is MNHEY, CDR2 SMNVEV (reference sequence). The CDR3 loop spans 14 amino acids. CDR3 protein: CASSFGGRAREQYF. The CDR3 bases are TGTGCCAGCAGTTTTGGCGGGAGGGCCCGCGAGCAGTACTTC.

CDR3 DNA sequence: TGTGCCAGCAGCTTATTTGAGGGGCAGGGGTATGGCTACACCTTC. Its protein is CASSLFEGQGYGYTF. V usage is TRBV7-9 and J usage is TRBJ1-2; TRBD1 might be the D (6 bases). The CDR3 is 15 amino acids. With 2 bases removed from V and 5 bases from J, the gap between germline ends came to 15 bases. The germline gives CDR1 SEHNR, CDR2 FQNEAQ (reference sequence).

The rearrangement joins TRBV9 to TRBJ2-7, with TRBD2 as a possible D gene (5 bases). This CDR3 comprises 12 residues. CDR1 and CDR2 from the germline V gene are SGDLS and YYNGEE. Deletions cut 3 bases from V and 1 base from J, with 5 bases between. The CDR3 loop is CASSAGSYEQYF. CDR3 DNA sequence: TGTGCCAGCAGCGCGGGGTCCTACGAGCAGTACTTC.

The CDR3 sequence: CARSWAPAGSDEQYF. The CDR3 bases are TGTGCCAGAAGCTGGGCCCCGGCAGGATCGGACGAGCAGTACTTC. V is TRBV5-3 and J is TRBJ2-7; D remains unclear. TRBV5-3 is treated as an ORF (open reading frame) with a function not yet certain. CDR3 length: 15 amino acids. With 3 bases removed from V and 5 bases from J, the gap between germline ends came to 18 bases.

The J gene is TRBJ1-2, the V gene TRBV12-3 or TRBV12-4; unclear D gene. This CDR3 is 12 amino acids long. The germline V and J ends were trimmed by 6 bases and 3 bases, with 8 bases remaining between them. CDR3 DNA: TGTGCCAGCAGCAAACCAGACTATGGCTACACCTTC. Translating gives CASSKPDYGYTF.

The chain uses TRBV4-2 and TRBJ2-3; 10 bases line up with TRBD2. This CDR3 spans 16 amino acids. Unmatched junction bases numbered 3, after V lost 1 base and J lost 2 bases. The germline V gene has CDR1 LGHNA and CDR2 YNFKEQ. The CDR3 here is CASSQASGSYTDTQYF. The CDR3 coding sequence is TGTGCCAGCAGCCAAGCTAGCGGGAGTTACACAGATACGCAGTATTTT.

V is TRBV30 and J is TRBJ1-5, with TRBD1 matching 12 bases. This CDR3 has 17 amino acids. With 5 bases clipped from V and 2 bases from J, the junction kept 10 bases outside the gene matches. Germline-derived CDR1 and CDR2 are GTSNPN and SVGIG (reference sequence). The CDR3 bases are TGTGCCTGGGAACCGGGACAGGGGGCTCTTGGCAATCAGCCCCAGCATTTT. This translates into CAWEPGQGALGNQPQHF.

V gene TRBV4-1 combines with J gene TRBJ1-6, with TRBD1 matching over 8 bases. CDR3 size: 15 residues. V shed 1 base, J shed 6 bases, and the junction held 2 bases outside the gene matches. Germline V gene data show CDR1 as MGHRA and CDR2 as YSYEKL. The CDR3 region is CASSQGTGSNSPLHF. As DNA, the CDR3 is TGCGCCAGCAGCCAAGGGACAGGGAGTAATTCACCCCTCCACTTT.

In this sample, this clone turned up a few times. Written as DNA, the CDR3 is TGTGCCAGCAGTGGCCGTTATGGCTACACCTTC. Protein: CASSGRYGYTF. The genes are TRBV28 and TRBJ1-2, with no clear D. The germline gives CDR1 MDHEN, CDR2 SYDVKM. This CDR3 comprises 11 residues. V lost 5 bases to trimming and J lost 5 bases, with 6 bases between them.

This chain links TRBV14 with TRBJ1-1, with D perhaps TRBD1 (5 bases). The CDR3 sequence is 16 residues long. The germline V gene encodes CDR1 SGHDN and CDR2 FVKESK. V lost 0 bases, J lost 0 bases, and 11 bases lay in between. The CDR3 coding sequence is TGTGCCAGCAGCCAAGATGAGACAGTCATGAACACTGAAGCTTTCTTT. Protein sequence: CASSQDETVMNTEAFF.

V gene TRBV6-5 combines with J gene TRBJ2-7, with 10 bases identical to TRBD1. V was clipped by 6 bases and J by 4 bases; unmatched bases: 6. Germline CDR1 reads MNHEY; CDR2 reads SVGAGI. The CDR3 spans 14 residues. The CDR3 is CASRLRQGAYEQYF. The CDR3 nucleotides are TGTGCCAGCAGGTTACGACAGGGGGCGTACGAGCAGTACTTC.

This chain uses TRBV29-1 with TRBJ1-1, with D possibly being TRBD1 (6 bases). The ends were cut back, 6 bases at V and 4 bases at J, with 9 bases in the middle. The CDR3 extends over 11 amino acids. In germline, CDR1 is SQVTM, CDR2 ANQGSEA. CDR3 DNA sequence: TGCAGCGTGGGGGCAGGCACTGAAGCTTTCTTT. Protein: CSVGAGTEAFF.